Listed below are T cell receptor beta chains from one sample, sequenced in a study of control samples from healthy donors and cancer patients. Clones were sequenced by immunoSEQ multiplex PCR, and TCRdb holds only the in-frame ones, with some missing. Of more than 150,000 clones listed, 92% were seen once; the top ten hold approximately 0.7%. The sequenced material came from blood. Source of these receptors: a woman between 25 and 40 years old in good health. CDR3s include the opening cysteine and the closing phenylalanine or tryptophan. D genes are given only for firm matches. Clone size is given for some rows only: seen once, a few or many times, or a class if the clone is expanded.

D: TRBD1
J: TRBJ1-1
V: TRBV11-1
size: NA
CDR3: CASSQDRGANTEAFF
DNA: TGTGCCAGCAGCCAGGACAGGGGAGCGAACACTGAAGCTTTCTTT

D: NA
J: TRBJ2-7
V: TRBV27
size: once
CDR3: CASSRSFRAIPLEQYF
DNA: TGTGCCAGCAGTCGTTCATTCAGGGCCATACCTCTCGAGCAGTACTTC

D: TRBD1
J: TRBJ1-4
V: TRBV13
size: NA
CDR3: CATSGGQGEKLFF
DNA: TGTGCCACCTCAGGGGGCCAGGGGGAAAAACTGTTTTTT

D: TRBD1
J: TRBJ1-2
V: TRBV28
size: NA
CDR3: CASSFGDREDYGYTF
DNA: TGTGCCAGCAGTTTCGGGGACAGGGAGGACTATGGCTACACCTTC

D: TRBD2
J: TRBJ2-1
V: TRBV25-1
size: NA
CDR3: CASSGGLAGVSEQFF
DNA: TGTGCCAGCAGTGGAGGACTAGCGGGAGTGAGTGAGCAGTTCTTC

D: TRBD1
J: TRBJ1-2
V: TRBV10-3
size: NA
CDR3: CAISTGAGYGYTF
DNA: TGTGCCATCAGTACAGGGGCGGGCTATGGCTACACCTTC

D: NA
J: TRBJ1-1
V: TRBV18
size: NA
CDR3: CASSRNSNEAFF
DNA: TGTGCCAGCTCACGTAACAGTAATGAAGCTTTCTTT

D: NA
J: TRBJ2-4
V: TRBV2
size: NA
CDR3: CASRELELAKNIQYF
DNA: TGTGCCAGCAGAGAACTAGAGCTAGCCAAAAACATTCAGTACTTC

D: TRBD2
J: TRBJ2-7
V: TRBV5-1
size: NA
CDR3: CASSSGTSESYEQYF
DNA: TGCGCCAGCAGCTCCGGGACTAGCGAGTCATACGAGCAGTACTTC

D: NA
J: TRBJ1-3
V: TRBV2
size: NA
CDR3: CASSDGGNTIYF
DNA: TGTGCCAGCAGTGACGGTGGAAACACCATATATTTT

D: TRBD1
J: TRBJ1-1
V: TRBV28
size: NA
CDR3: CASSPSRTGRTEAFF
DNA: TGTGCCAGCAGTCCTTCGAGGACAGGGCGCACTGAAGCTTTCTTT

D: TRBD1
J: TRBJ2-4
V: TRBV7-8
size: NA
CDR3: CASSFQPTGVVAKNIQYF
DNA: TGTGCCAGCAGCTTCCAGCCGACAGGGGTAGTAGCCAAAAACATTCAGTACTTC

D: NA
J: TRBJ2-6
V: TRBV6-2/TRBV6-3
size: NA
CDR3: CASNPDGGSGANVLTF
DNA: TGTGCCAGCAACCCCGACGGGGGATCTGGGGCCAACGTCCTGACTTTC

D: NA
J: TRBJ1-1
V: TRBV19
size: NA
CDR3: CASSIRRTTRQAFF
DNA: TGTGCCAGTAGTATAAGGCGGACCACGAGGCAAGCTTTCTTT

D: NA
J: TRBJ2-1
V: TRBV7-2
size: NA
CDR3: CASSLDGGPYLNEQFF
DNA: TGTGCCAGCAGCTTAGACGGCGGACCATACCTTAATGAGCAGTTCTTC

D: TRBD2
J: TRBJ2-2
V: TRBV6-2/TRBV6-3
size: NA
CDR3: CASSPGLEAGELFF
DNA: TGTGCCAGCAGTCCGGGACTAGAGGCCGGGGAGCTGTTTTTT

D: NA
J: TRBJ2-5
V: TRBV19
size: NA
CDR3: CASNSGREVSETQYF
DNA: TGTGCCAGTAATTCGGGTCGGGAAGTGAGTGAGACCCAGTACTTC

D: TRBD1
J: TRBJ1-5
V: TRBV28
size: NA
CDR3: CASWDREYDSNQPQHF
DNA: TGTGCCAGCTGGGACAGAGAATACGATAGCAATCAGCCCCAGCATTTT

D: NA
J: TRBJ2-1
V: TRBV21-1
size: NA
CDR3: CASSKGTSYNEQFF
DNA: TGTGCCAGCAGCAAAGGGACCAGCTACAATGAGCAGTTCTTC

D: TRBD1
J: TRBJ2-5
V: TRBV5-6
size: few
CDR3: CASSLSGTGAEETQYF
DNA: TGTGCCAGCAGCTTGTCTGGGACAGGGGCAGAAGAGACCCAGTACTTC

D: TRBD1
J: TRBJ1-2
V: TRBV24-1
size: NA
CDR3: CATSDPSDRGGYGYTF
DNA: TGTGCCACCAGTGACCCATCCGACAGGGGCGGCTATGGCTACACCTTC

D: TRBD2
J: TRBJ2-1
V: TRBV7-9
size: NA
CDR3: CASSLGLAGSNEQFF
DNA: TGTGCCAGCAGCTTGGGGCTAGCGGGATCCAATGAGCAGTTCTTC

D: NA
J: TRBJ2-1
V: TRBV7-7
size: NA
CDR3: CASSLIPATGSYNEQFF
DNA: TGTGCTAGCAGCTTAATACCAGCAACAGGCTCCTACAATGAGCAGTTCTTC

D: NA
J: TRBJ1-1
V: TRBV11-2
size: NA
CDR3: CASSYTWNTEAFF
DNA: TGTGCCAGCAGCTACACATGGAACACTGAAGCTTTCTTT

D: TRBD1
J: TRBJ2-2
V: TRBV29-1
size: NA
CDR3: CSVPIGTENTGELFF
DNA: TGCAGCGTTCCCATCGGGACAGAGAACACCGGGGAGCTGTTTTTT

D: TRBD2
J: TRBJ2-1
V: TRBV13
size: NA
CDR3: CASSHERGGWGEQFF
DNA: TGTGCCAGCAGCCACGAACGGGGAGGGTGGGGAGAGCAGTTCTTC

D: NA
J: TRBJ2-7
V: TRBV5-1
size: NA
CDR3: CASSLEGGSYEQYF
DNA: TGCGCCAGCAGCTTGGAGGGGGGCTCCTACGAGCAGTACTTC

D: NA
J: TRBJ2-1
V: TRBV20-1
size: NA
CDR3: CSALYYNEQFF
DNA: TGCAGTGCCCTATACTACAATGAGCAGTTCTTC

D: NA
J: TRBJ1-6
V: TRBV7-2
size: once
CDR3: CASSRSRGRNSPLHF
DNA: TGTGCCAGCAGCCGCTCCAGGGGTAGGAATTCACCCCTCCACTTT

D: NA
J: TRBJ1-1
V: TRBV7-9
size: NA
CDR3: CASSLFGGNTEAFF
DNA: TGTGCCAGCAGCTTATTCGGGGGAAACACTGAAGCTTTCTTT

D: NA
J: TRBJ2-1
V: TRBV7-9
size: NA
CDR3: CASTQTRGQPNEQFF
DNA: TGTGCCAGCACCCAGACGCGAGGCCAGCCCAATGAGCAGTTCTTC

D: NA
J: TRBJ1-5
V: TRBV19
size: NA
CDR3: CASKEGTSNQPQHF
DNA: TGTGCCAGTAAGGAGGGAACTAGCAATCAGCCCCAGCATTTT

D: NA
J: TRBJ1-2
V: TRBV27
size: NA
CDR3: CASSSLDSTRSYTF
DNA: TGTGCCAGCAGTTCCCTCGACTCCACTCGTAGCTACACCTTC

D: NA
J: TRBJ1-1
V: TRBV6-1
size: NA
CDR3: CASREEPNTEAFF
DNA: TGTGCCAGCAGAGAAGAACCGAACACTGAAGCTTTCTTT

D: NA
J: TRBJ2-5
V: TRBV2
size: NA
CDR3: CASSDSSWETQYF
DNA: TGTGCCAGCAGTGATTCTAGCTGGGAGACCCAGTACTTC

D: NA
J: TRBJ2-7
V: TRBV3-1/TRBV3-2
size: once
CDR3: CASSQDSTVQYF
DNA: TGTGCCAGCAGCCAAGATTCGACGGTGCAGTACTTC

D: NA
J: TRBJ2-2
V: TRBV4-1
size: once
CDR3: CASSQDKRRRGAGELFF
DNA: TGCGCCAGCAGCCAAGATAAGAGGCGGCGAGGAGCCGGGGAGCTGTTTTTT

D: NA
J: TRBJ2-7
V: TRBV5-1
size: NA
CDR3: CASSRTGGGDEQYF
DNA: TGCGCCAGCAGCAGGACAGGTGGGGGGGACGAGCAGTACTTC

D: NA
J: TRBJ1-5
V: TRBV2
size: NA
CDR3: CASRTAYSNQPQHF
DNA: TGTGCCAGCAGGACGGCCTATAGCAATCAGCCCCAGCATTTT

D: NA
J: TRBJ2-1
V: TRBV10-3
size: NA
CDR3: CAISDGAGEQFF
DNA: TGTGCCATCAGTGATGGGGCAGGGGAGCAGTTCTTC

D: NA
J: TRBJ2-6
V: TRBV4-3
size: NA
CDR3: CASSQESGAGANVLTF
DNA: TGCGCCAGCAGCCAAGAGTCGGGTGCTGGGGCCAACGTCCTGACTTTC

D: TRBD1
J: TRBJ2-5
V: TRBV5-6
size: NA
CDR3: CASSLQGGGSGETQYF
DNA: TGTGCCAGCAGCCTGCAAGGGGGCGGGTCGGGGGAGACCCAGTACTTC

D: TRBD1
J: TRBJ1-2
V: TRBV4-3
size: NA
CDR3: CASSQFLSPGQDTNYGYTF
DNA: TGCGCCAGCAGCCAATTTTTATCCCCGGGACAGGATACCAACTATGGCTACACCTTC

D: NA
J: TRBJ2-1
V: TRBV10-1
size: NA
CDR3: CASSLGGNEQFF
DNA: TGCGCCAGCAGTCTAGGGGGTAATGAGCAGTTCTTC

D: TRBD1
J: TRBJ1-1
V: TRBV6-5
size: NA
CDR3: CASMQGAMNTEAFF
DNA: TGTGCCAGCATGCAGGGGGCCATGAACACTGAAGCTTTCTTT

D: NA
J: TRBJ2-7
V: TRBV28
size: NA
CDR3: CASSFGEQYF
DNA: TGTGCCAGCAGTTTCGGGGAGCAGTACTTC

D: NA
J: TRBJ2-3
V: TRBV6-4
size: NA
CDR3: CASSSQGEADTQYF
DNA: TGTGCCAGCAGTAGCCAAGGGGAAGCAGATACGCAGTATTTT

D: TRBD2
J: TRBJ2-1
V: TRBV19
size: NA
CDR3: CASSMGLADYNEQFF
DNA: TGTGCCAGTAGTATGGGACTAGCGGACTACAATGAGCAGTTCTTC

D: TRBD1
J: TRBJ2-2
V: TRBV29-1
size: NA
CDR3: CSVPGQGNTGELFF
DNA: TGCAGCGTCCCGGGACAGGGGAACACCGGGGAGCTGTTTTTT

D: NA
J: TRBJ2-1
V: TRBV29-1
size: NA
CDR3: CSVEGVGEQFF
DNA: TGCAGCGTGGAGGGGGTGGGCGAGCAGTTCTTC

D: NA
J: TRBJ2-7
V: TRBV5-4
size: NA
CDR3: CASSRVPSDEQYF
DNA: TGTGCCAGCAGCAGAGTCCCTTCCGATGAGCAGTACTTC

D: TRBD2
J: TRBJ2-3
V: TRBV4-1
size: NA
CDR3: CASSRIAGEGDTQYF
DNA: TGCGCCAGCAGCCGAATAGCGGGAGAGGGAGATACGCAGTATTTT

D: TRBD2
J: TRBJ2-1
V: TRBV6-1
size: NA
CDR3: CASSEGGGTSGYNEQFF
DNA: TGTGCCAGCAGTGAAGGGGGAGGGACTAGCGGGTACAATGAGCAGTTCTTC

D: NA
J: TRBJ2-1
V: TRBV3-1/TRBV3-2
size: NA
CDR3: CASSQDEWGLSYNEQFF
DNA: TGTGCCAGCAGCCAAGACGAATGGGGACTTAGTTACAATGAGCAGTTCTTC

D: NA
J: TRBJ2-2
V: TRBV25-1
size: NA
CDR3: CASSEPPGELFF
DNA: TGTGCCAGCAGTGAACCCCCCGGGGAGCTGTTTTTT

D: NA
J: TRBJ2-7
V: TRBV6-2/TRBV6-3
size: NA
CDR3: CASSYGRFDEQYF
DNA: TGTGCCAGCAGTTACGGTCGGTTCGACGAGCAGTACTTC

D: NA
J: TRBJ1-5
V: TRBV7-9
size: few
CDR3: CASSLGNQPQHF
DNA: TGTGCCAGCAGCTTAGGGAATCAGCCCCAGCATTTT

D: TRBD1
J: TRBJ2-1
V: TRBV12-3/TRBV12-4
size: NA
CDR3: CASSLGTANEQFF
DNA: TGTGCCAGCAGTTTGGGGACAGCCAATGAGCAGTTCTTC